The 13 T cell receptor beta chains below were found in one sample sequenced in a study of blood T cell repertoires in COVID-19. The method was immunoSEQ multiplex PCR; TCRdb's version includes in-frame clones alone and lacks a portion of them. The sample carries tens of thousands of clones, around 90% recorded once. Specimen: peripheral blood. These TCRs come from a woman in her sixties with COVID-19, enrolled during active disease.

The chain links TRBV4-2 to TRBJ1-1; TRBD1 matches 7 bases. Per germline, CDR1 LGHNA and CDR2 YNFKEQ. There are 16 residues in the CDR3. Losses at the gene ends were 1 base for V and 6 bases for J; bases not matched to a gene: 11. The CDR3 loop reads CASSQGQGKGTSEAFF. In nucleotides, the CDR3 is TGTGCCAGCAGCCAAGGACAGGGAAAGGGGACCTCTGAAGCTTTCTTT.

This chain uses TRBV5-6 with TRBJ2-5, with a possible D match to TRBD1 (5 bases). The V and J ends lost 5 bases and 5 bases respectively, with 13 bases between them. Germline CDR1 reads SGHDT; CDR2 reads YYEEEE. The CDR3 sequence is 13 residues long. CDR3 amino acids: CASRTRVWETQYF. CDR3 nucleotide sequence: TGTGCCAGCAGAACCAGGGTTTGGGAGACCCAGTACTTC. Combining the CDR3 with reference TRBV5-6 and TRBJ2-5 gives the whole variable domain DAGVTQSPTHLIKTRGQQVTLRCSPKSGHDTVSWYQQALGQGPQFIFQYYEEEERQRGNFPDRFSGHQFPNYSSELNVNALLLGDSALYLCASRTRVWETQYFGPGTRLLVL.

This clone was seen only once. The chain is built from TRBV5-6 and TRBJ1-6, with 7 bases matching TRBD1. V lost 2 bases, J lost 6 bases, and 8 bases stayed unmatched. Germline CDR1 SGHDT, CDR2 YYEEEE. The CDR3 runs 16 residues. CDR3 region: CASSFPTGAGNSPLHF. CDR3 bases: TGTGCCAGCAGCTTTCCCACAGGGGCCGGTAATTCACCCCTCCACTTT.

J is TRBJ2-5 and V is TRBV28; maybe TRBD2 (5 bases). Germline loops: CDR1 MDHEN, CDR2 SYDVKM. V gave up 8 bases and J gave up 4 bases, with 14 bases separating them. This CDR3 has 13 residues. CDR3 loop: CASQGRARETQYF. The DNA for the CDR3 is TGTGCCAGCCAAGGGAGAGCCCGAGAGACCCAGTACTTC.

The chain uses TRBV5-5 and TRBJ1-4, with 7 bases matching TRBD1. The CDR3 contains 12 residues. Germline-derived CDR1 and CDR2 are SGHKS and YYEKEE (reference sequence). Trimming took 7 bases from V and 7 from J; bases not matched to a gene: 4. The CDR3 reads CASGRQGEKLFF. CDR3 nucleotides: TGTGCCAGCGGCCGACAGGGTGAAAAACTGTTTTTT.

CDR3 DNA sequence: TGTGCCAGCAGCTTGTTAACAGGGGGAGAAAAACTGTTTTTT. This gives the protein CASSLLTGGEKLFF. The rearrangement uses TRBV7-9 and TRBJ1-4; 8 bases match TRBD1. CDR1 and CDR2 (germline): SEHNR, FQNEAQ (reference sequence). The CDR3 has 14 residues. The V gene end was trimmed by 3 bases and the J gene end by 8 bases; junction bases not matched to a gene: 5. Together with reference TRBV7-9 and TRBJ1-4, the CDR3 gives the full variable domain: DTGVSQNPRHKITKRGQNVTFRCDPISEHNRLYWYRQTLGQGPEFLTYFQNEAQLEKSRLLSDRFSAERPKGSFSTLEIQRTEQGDSAMYLCASSLLTGGEKLFFGSGTQLSVL.

The genes are TRBV27 and TRBJ2-3; D is ambiguous. The CDR3 runs to 16 residues. Looked up from germline, CDR1 is MNHEY and CDR2 is SMNVEV (reference sequence). Between the trimmed V and J ends, which lost 5 bases and 2 bases, there was a span of 17 bases. Written as DNA, the CDR3 is TGTGCCAGCAGTCCCGACTGGATCCTACTCACAGATACGCAGTATTTT. Its translation is CASSPDWILLTDTQYF.

This clone was detected once. The chain has TRBV7-2 and TRBJ2-7, with 7 bases that match TRBD1. This CDR3 spans 15 amino acids. The trim removed 5 bases at V and 1 base at J, leaving 8 bases unmatched. Germline loops: CDR1 SGHTA, CDR2 FQGNSA. This CDR3 reads CASSIDRVRSYEQYF. The CDR3 bases are TGTGCCAGCAGCATAGACAGGGTTAGATCCTACGAGCAGTACTTC. Drawing the rest from reference TRBV7-2 and TRBJ2-7, the complete variable domain is GAGVSQSPSNKVTEKGKDVELRCDPISGHTALYWYRQSLGQGLEFLIYFQGNSAPDKSGLPSDRFSAERTGGSVSTLTIQRTQQEDSAVYLCASSIDRVRSYEQYFGPGTRLTVT.

The chain combines TRBV6-5 with TRBJ1-1; D ambiguous. The V end was cut by 6 bases, the J end by 3 bases, with 11 bases between. This CDR3 region has 13 residues. Germline CDR1 MNHEY, CDR2 SVGAGI. DNA for the CDR3: TGTGCCAGCAGCATCCTTGGCTACACTGAAGCTTTCTTT. Protein: CASSILGYTEAFF.

This clone was seen only a few times. The J gene is TRBJ1-1, the V gene TRBV7-8; D gene uncertain. The CDR3 has 13 residues. Trimming pared 3 bases from V and 4 bases from J, leaving 9 bases between. The germline gives CDR1 SGHVS, CDR2 FQNEAQ. The CDR3 loop is CASSLRGLTEAFF. CDR3 sequence (DNA): TGTGCCAGCAGCTTGCGGGGTCTCACTGAAGCTTTCTTT.

CDR3 loop: CASSQGSGGLYNEQFF. The CDR3, as DNA: TGTGCCAGCAGCCAGGGTAGCGGGGGGTTATACAATGAGCAGTTCTTC. V gene TRBV3-1 (or the pseudogene TRBV3-2) combines with J gene TRBJ2-1, with 10 bases lining up with TRBD2. This CDR3 contains 16 residues. The junction had 6 bases not matched to a gene; V was cut back by 3 bases and J by 4 bases. Germline CDR1 is LGHDT and CDR2 is YNNKEL (reference sequence).

This sequence joins TRBV2 and TRBJ2-5, with TRBD2 matching over 7 bases. The CDR3 is 14 amino acids. Germline values: CDR1 SNHLY, CDR2 FYNNEI. Germline trimming cut 6 bases from V and 2 bases from J; bases unmatched to any gene: 6. This CDR3 reads CASRLASGQETQYF. The CDR3 DNA follows: TGTGCCAGCAGGTTGGCTAGCGGACAAGAGACCCAGTACTTC.

This sequence joins TRBV5-1 and TRBJ1-2; 7 bases map to TRBD1. Germline V gene sequence: CDR1 SGHRS, CDR2 YFSETQ. With V trimmed by 3 bases and J by 4 bases, 3 bases remained unmatched. CDR3 length equals 13 residues. The CDR3 loop reads CASSSTGTYGYTF. In nucleotides, the CDR3 is TGCGCCAGCAGCTCGACAGGGACCTATGGCTACACCTTC.